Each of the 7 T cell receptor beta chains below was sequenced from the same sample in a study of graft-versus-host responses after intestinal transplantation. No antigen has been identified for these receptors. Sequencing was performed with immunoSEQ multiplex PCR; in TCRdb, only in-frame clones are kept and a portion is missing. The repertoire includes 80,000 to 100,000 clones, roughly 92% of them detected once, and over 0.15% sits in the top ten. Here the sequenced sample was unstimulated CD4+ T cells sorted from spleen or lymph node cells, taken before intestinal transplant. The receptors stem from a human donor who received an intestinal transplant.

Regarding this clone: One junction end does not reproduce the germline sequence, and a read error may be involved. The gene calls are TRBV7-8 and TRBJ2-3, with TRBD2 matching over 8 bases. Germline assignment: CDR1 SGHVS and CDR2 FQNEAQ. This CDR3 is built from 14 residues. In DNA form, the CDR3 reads TGTGCCAGCAGTTTAGCGGGACTGATAGATACGCAGTATTTT. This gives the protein CASSLAGLIDTQYF.

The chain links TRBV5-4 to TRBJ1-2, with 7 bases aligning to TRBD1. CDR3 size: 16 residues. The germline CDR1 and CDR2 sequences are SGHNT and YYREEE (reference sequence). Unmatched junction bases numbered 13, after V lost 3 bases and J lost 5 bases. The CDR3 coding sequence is TGTGCCAGCAGCTCCCCATACCGGGACAGCGCGTATGGCTACACCTTC. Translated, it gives CASSSPYRDSAYGYTF.

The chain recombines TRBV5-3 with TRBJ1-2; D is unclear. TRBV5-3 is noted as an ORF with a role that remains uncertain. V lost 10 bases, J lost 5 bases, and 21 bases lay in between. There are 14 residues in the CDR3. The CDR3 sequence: CASTFRRTMYGYTF. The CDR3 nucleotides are TGTGCCTCCACCTTTAGGCGGACTATGTATGGCTACACCTTC.

The CDR3 sequence is CASSLGQVDDTQYF. CDR3 DNA sequence: TGTGCCAGCAGCCTGGGACAGGTGGATGATACGCAGTATTTT. The chain carries TRBV5-4 and TRBJ2-3; 8 bases match TRBD1. Unmatched junction bases numbered 7, after V lost 4 bases and J lost 6 bases. The CDR3 consists of 14 residues. Germline V gene sequence: CDR1 SGHNT, CDR2 YYREEE (reference sequence).

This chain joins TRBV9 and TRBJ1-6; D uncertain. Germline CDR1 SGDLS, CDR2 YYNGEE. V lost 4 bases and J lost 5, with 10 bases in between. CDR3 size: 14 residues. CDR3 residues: CASSRGHNNSPLHF. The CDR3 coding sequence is TGTGCCAGCAGCCGAGGGCATAATAATTCACCCCTCCACTTT.

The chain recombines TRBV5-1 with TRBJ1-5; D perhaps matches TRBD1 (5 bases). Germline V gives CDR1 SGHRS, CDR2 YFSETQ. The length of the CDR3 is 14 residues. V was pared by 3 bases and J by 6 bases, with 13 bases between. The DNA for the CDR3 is TGCGCCAGCAGCTCATCGGGGGGAAGTCAGCCCCAGCATTTT. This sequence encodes CASSSSGGSQPQHF.

The CDR3, as DNA: TGTGCCAGCTGCCGGACAGGGAGAGTAGAGACCCAGTACTTC. Protein product: CASCRTGRVETQYF. The V call is TRBV6-1, the J call TRBJ2-5, with 8 bases fitting TRBD1. Trimming cost V 8 bases and J 4 bases; bases outside gene matches: 9. The CDR3 has 14 residues. From germline, CDR1 is MNHNS and CDR2 SASEGT.